This T cell receptor (beta chain) was sequenced during a study of CD8 T cells in Susac syndrome. CD8+ and CD4+ T cells were negatively isolated; TEMRA cells were FACS-enriched. This clonotype was picked up one time. Unmatched junction bases numbered 9, after V lost 3 bases and J lost 2 bases. Germline V gives CDR1 KGHSH, CDR2 LQKENI. The CDR3 totals 16 residues. When the RNA was reverse transcribed, random hexamers were used with an input of roughly 0.45 to 1 ug. TCRdb re-analysed the immunoSEQ multiplex PCR reads in MiXCR, keeping a single row per CDR3 protein. The sample shows about 130,000 distinct CDR3 sequences, more than 90% of them seen only once.

The rearrangement joins TRBV18 to TRBJ2-7; 8 bases line up with TRBD2. The receptor was derived from a human donor in good health. The sample was CD4+ T cells from PBMCs. CDR3 protein: CASSPPGLGIPYEQYF. CDR3 DNA sequence: TGTGCCAGCTCACCTCCGGGACTAGGGATCCCCTACGAGCAGTACTTC.